This TCR beta chain originates from a study of CD8 T cells in Susac syndrome. About the research overall: The Susac syndrome patients were therapy-naive, on corticosteroids, or on intravenous immunoglobulin alone at blood draw.

Under recently defined diagnostic criteria, the patients with Susac syndrome qualified as having definite or probable disease. With 5 bases removed from V and 5 bases from J, the gap between germline ends came to 6 bases. The V gene's germline CDR1 is LGHNA and CDR2 YSLEER. This CDR3 is 12 amino acids long. An input of 0.5 to 1 ug of RNA was subjected to reverse transcription using random hexamers. MiXCR, applied by TCRdb to the immunoSEQ multiplex PCR reads, yields one record per CDR3 protein. Among about 120,000 distinct CDR3 sequences listed, roughly 94% were seen once. The V call is TRBV4-3, the J call TRBJ1-4; D gene unclear. What was sequenced was CD8+ T cells from PBMCs. The receptor's source is a human donor with Susac syndrome. The CDR3 nucleotides are TGCGCCAGCAGCTATGAGAATGAAAAACTGTTTTTT. It specifies CASSYENEKLFF.